One and the same sample provided the 15 T cell receptor beta chains below, sequenced in a study of blood T cell repertoires in COVID-19. The data were produced by immunoSEQ multiplex PCR, yet TCRdb's version contains in-frame clones alone and is incomplete. The repertoire consists of 100,000 to 150,000 clones, with about nine tenths occurring once and the leading ten covering roughly 11%. The sequenced sample was peripheral blood. The receptors derive from an older woman with COVID-19, enrolled during active disease.

V is TRBV5-1 and J is TRBJ2-1; TRBD2 might be the D (6 bases). The CDR3 has 13 amino acids. Germline CDR1 SGHRS, CDR2 YFSETQ. V was clipped by 4 bases and J by 5 bases, with 10 bases between them. The CDR3, as DNA: TGCGCCAGCAGCCGGGGGTATGACAATGAGCAGTTCTTC. It yields the protein CASSRGYDNEQFF.

The chain employs TRBV10-3 and TRBJ2-7; 9 bases match TRBD1. J was trimmed by 7 bases and V by 4 bases; bases with no gene match: 8. The germline CDR1 and CDR2 sequences are ENHRY and SYGVKD. The CDR3 extends over 14 amino acids. CDR3 residues: CAISGDRAPGEQYF. CDR3 DNA: TGTGCCATCAGTGGGGACAGGGCCCCTGGGGAGCAGTACTTC.

For the CDR3, the DNA is TGTGCCAGCTCACTCGAGGCAGGGGGTAATCAGCCCCAGCATTTT. Translation: CASSLEAGGNQPQHF. The gene calls are TRBV18 and TRBJ1-5, with 7 bases matching TRBD1. V dropped 4 bases and J dropped 4; count of bases not matched to a gene: 7. From germline, CDR1 is KGHSH and CDR2 LQKENI. The CDR3 loop spans 15 amino acids. The entire variable domain, with the rest obtained from reference TRBV18 and TRBJ1-5, is as follows: NAGVMQNPRHLVRRRGQEARLRCSPMKGHSHVYWYRQLPEEGLKFMVYLQKENIIDESGMPKERFSAEFPKEGPSILRIQQVVRGDSAAYFCASSLEAGGNQPQHFGDGTRLSIL.

The chain uses TRBV29-1 and TRBJ2-5, with a weak D call TRBD1 (6 bases). Germline assignment: CDR1 SQVTM and CDR2 ANQGSEA. The CDR3 length is 12 residues. The ends were cut back, 4 bases at V and 6 bases at J, with 12 bases in the middle. CDR3 protein: CSVGQGSKTQYF. The CDR3 DNA reads as TGCAGCGTTGGCCAGGGGAGTAAGACCCAGTACTTC. The full variable domain, rest sourced from reference TRBV29-1 and TRBJ2-5, is SAVISQKPSRDICQRGTSLTIQCQVDSQVTMMFWYRQQPGQSLTLIATANQGSEATYESGFVIDKFPISRPNLTFSTLTVSNMSPEDSSIYLCSVGQGSKTQYFGPGTRLLVL.

This clone was observed a single time. The J gene is TRBJ1-6, the V gene TRBV7-2; D gene unclear. CDR3 length: 15 residues. CDR1 and CDR2 from the germline V gene are SGHTA and FQGNSA. V lost 3 bases to trimming and J lost 7 bases, with 13 bases between them. This chain's CDR3 is CASSFYSPENSPLHF. In DNA, the CDR3 is TGTGCCAGCAGCTTTTACAGCCCTGAAAATTCACCCCTCCACTTT.

This clone was recorded once. V gene TRBV5-1 combines with J gene TRBJ1-3, with 7 bases aligning to TRBD1. CDR1 and CDR2 (germline): SGHRS, YFSETQ. The length of the CDR3 is 17 residues. V lost 2 bases, J lost 2 bases, and 10 bases stayed unmatched. DNA of the CDR3: TGCGCCAGCAGCTTTGAAGGGCAGGGGGGCACTGGAAACACCATATATTTT. It translates to CASSFEGQGGTGNTIYF.

This chain uses TRBV30 with TRBJ2-2; D possibly corresponds to TRBD2 (6 bases). Deletions cut 0 bases from V and 4 bases from J, with 9 bases between. Germline CDR1 reads GTSNPN; CDR2 reads SVGIG (reference sequence). This CDR3 region has 14 residues. The CDR3 DNA follows: TGTGCCTGGAGTGTTGGGACTTTCACCGGGGAGCTGTTTTTT. Translating gives CAWSVGTFTGELFF.

V gene TRBV6-2 or TRBV6-3 combines with J gene TRBJ1-2; possibly TRBD1 for D (6 bases). From germline, CDR1 is MNHEY and CDR2 SVGEGT. The CDR3 sequence is 13 residues long. V lost 2 bases to trimming and J lost 6 bases, with 10 bases between them. The CDR3 region has the DNA TGTGCCAGCAGTTACGGGACACGGAATGGCTACACCTTC. Encoded protein: CASSYGTRNGYTF.

The V and J genes are TRBV2 and TRBJ2-7; no reliable D call. The germline V gene encodes CDR1 SNHLY and CDR2 FYNNEI. V gave up 0 bases and J gave up 9 bases, with 9 bases separating them. The CDR3 loop spans 12 amino acids. The CDR3 loop reads CASSEAMSGQYF. As DNA, the CDR3 is TGTGCCAGCAGTGAAGCGATGTCAGGGCAGTACTTC.

This sequence joins TRBV7-9 and TRBJ2-1; 9 bases match TRBD2. J was trimmed by 2 bases and V by 6 bases; bases with no gene match: 5. The CDR3 sequence is 15 residues long. Germline V gene sequence: CDR1 SEHNR, CDR2 FQNEAQ (reference sequence). This CDR3 reads CASRQSSGAYNEQFF. CDR3 coding DNA: TGTGCCAGCAGACAATCTAGCGGGGCCTACAATGAGCAGTTCTTC.

The V call is TRBV7-2, the J call TRBJ1-2; a possible D gene is TRBD1 (6 bases). This CDR3 spans 13 amino acids. Germline CDR1 is SGHTA and CDR2 is FQGNSA. The V end lost 2 bases, the J end lost 4 bases, and 8 bases lay between the germline ends. The CDR3 sequence: CASSLQGSYGYTF. The CDR3 bases are TGTGCCAGCAGCTTACAGGGGAGCTATGGCTACACCTTC.

Turning to this clone: Other nucleotide sequences from this sample produce the same CDR3. The chain links TRBV5-1 to TRBJ2-5; D perhaps matches TRBD1 (6 bases). The CDR3 contains 14 residues. V was pared by 0 bases and J by 5 bases, with 11 bases between. Germline lookup yields CDR1 SGHRS and CDR2 YFSETQ. The DNA for the CDR3 is TGCGCCAGCAGCTTGGCCGGGCAGGGGGAGACCCAGTACTTC. It is translated as CASSLAGQGETQYF.

This clone has more than one count but fewer than ten. The chain couples TRBV6-5 to TRBJ1-1; no clear D gene. Germline V CDR1 and CDR2: MNHEY, SVGAGI. The length of the CDR3 is 13 residues. V was clipped by 6 bases and J by 1 base, with 9 bases between them. CDR3 protein: CASRFRRNTEAFF. CDR3 nucleotides: TGTGCCAGCAGGTTTAGGAGGAACACTGAAGCTTTCTTT.

V is TRBV2 and J is TRBJ1-4, with 8 bases aligning to TRBD1. CDR1 is SNHLY, CDR2 FYNNEI, per germline. This CDR3 contains 15 residues. J was trimmed by 8 bases and V by 7 bases; bases with no gene match: 12. The CDR3 sequence is CASNPIYRGEEKLFF. The DNA of the CDR3 is TGTGCCAGCAACCCGATCTACAGGGGGGAGGAAAAACTGTTTTTT.

The CDR3 DNA is TGTGCCAGCAGCCACCGGGGGTTGAATGGCTACACCTTC. Amino acid sequence: CASSHRGLNGYTF. V is TRBV3-1 (or the pseudogene TRBV3-2) and J is TRBJ1-2, with a possible D match to TRBD1 (5 bases). The CDR3 contains 13 residues. Trimming stripped 3 bases from V and 6 bases from J, with 11 bases between. The germline CDR1 and CDR2 sequences are LGHDT and YNNKEL (reference sequence).